The 6 T cell receptor beta chains presented below share a single source sample, sequenced in a study of spatial heterogeneity in lung cancer. Time point noted: sample taken at primary tumor resection. MiXCR was run by TCRdb on the 5' RACE reads, yielding one entry per CDR3 protein. Of some 44,000 distinct CDR3 sequences detected, about an eighth appear once; the ten largest clones hold 55% to 70%. The sequences come from PBMCs, collected at surgery. These receptors came from a male donor with early-stage non-small cell lung cancer.

This clonotype has just a few counts. The CDR3 bases are TGTGCCAGCAGCTTGGCCACGCTAGCGGGGTACAATGAGCAGTTCTTC. Encoded protein: CASSLATLAGYNEQFF. This sequence joins TRBV5-8 and TRBJ2-1; the match to TRBD2 covers 9 bases. Per the germline V gene, CDR1 is SGHTS and CDR2 is YDEGEE. Trimming cost V 0 bases and J 4 bases; bases outside gene matches: 5. The CDR3 loop spans 16 amino acids.

The chain carries TRBV6-5 and TRBJ2-1; D gene unclear. The CDR3 runs to 16 residues. Per germline, CDR1 MNHEY and CDR2 SVGAGI. Trimming removed 3 bases at V and 7 bases at J, with 19 bases between. The DNA for the CDR3 is TGTGCCAGCAGTTATGAAGAACCCCTATCCGGGAATGAGCAGTTCTTC. Encoded protein: CASSYEEPLSGNEQFF.

In its sample, this clonotype was seen a few times. This sequence joins TRBV6-1 and TRBJ1-2; TRBD1 agrees at 7 bases. The germline CDR1 and CDR2 sequences are MNHNS and SASEGT. Losses at the gene ends were 6 bases for V and 5 bases for J; bases not matched to a gene: 9. This CDR3 comprises 14 residues. The CDR3 nucleotides read TGTGCCAGCAGCTCCCTGACAGGGCCATATGGCTACACCTTC. It encodes CASSSLTGPYGYTF.

The table lists this clonotype with many counts. An end of the junction differs from the germline gene, which may be a read error. V usage is TRBV9 and J usage is TRBJ2-7; tentative D call: TRBD2 (5 bases). This CDR3 is built from 12 residues. Germline CDR1 and CDR2: SGDLS and YYNGEE. CDR3 DNA sequence: TGTGCCAGCGAGGGTCTTTCCGCCGAACTCCTCTTC. Protein: CASEGLSAELLF.

The chain links TRBV5-4 to TRBJ2-1; TRBD2 aligns across 12 bases. The trim removed 2 bases at V and 9 bases at J, leaving 9 bases unmatched. From germline, CDR1 is SGHNT and CDR2 YYREEE (reference sequence). This CDR3 has 16 amino acids. This CDR3 is CASSLPEASGRGEQFF. The CDR3 bases are TGTGCCAGCAGCTTACCCGAGGCTAGCGGGAGGGGTGAGCAGTTCTTC.

The rearrangement joins TRBV5-8 to TRBJ2-7, with TRBD1 identical over 9 bases. The CDR3 extends over 15 amino acids. The V gene's germline CDR1 is SGHTS and CDR2 YDEGEE. After removal of 4 bases from V and 0 bases from J, the junction contained 5 bases not matched to a gene. The CDR3 loop is CASSHGTGTSYEQYF. The DNA for the CDR3 is TGTGCCAGCAGCCACGGGACAGGGACCTCCTACGAGCAGTACTTC.